This entry is about one TCR beta chain. How the authors handled the data: For nucleated cells, counts were estimated from reference gene primer amplification. Clones were sequenced by immunoSEQ multiplex PCR, and TCRdb holds only the in-frame ones, with some missing. The V and J calls and clone size are taken from that table; D and trimming were inferred from the DNA. The repertoire holds about 220,000 clones, with 86% as singletons. The data belong to a study of blood T cell repertoires in COVID-19. Study at large: Donors in the United States, Italy and Spain gave samples during acute or convalescent COVID-19.

The germline V and J ends were trimmed by 3 bases and 2 bases, with 11 bases remaining between them. The germline CDR1 and CDR2 sequences are MGHDK and SYGVNS. The CDR3 covers 15 residues. The age range of participants was about 18 to 89 years, with residence in about two dozen US areas. Participants reported their clinical history, and cohort assignment relied on those reports. This chain uses TRBV25-1 with TRBJ1-3; D is possibly TRBD1 (6 bases). The TCR comes from a woman aged 40 to 55 with acute COVID-19. Sequenced material: PBMCs or T cells enriched from blood (not recorded which). CDR3 sequence reads: CASSDTRQAGNTIYF. In DNA, the CDR3 is TGTGCCAGCAGTGATACGAGACAGGCTGGAAACACCATATATTTT.